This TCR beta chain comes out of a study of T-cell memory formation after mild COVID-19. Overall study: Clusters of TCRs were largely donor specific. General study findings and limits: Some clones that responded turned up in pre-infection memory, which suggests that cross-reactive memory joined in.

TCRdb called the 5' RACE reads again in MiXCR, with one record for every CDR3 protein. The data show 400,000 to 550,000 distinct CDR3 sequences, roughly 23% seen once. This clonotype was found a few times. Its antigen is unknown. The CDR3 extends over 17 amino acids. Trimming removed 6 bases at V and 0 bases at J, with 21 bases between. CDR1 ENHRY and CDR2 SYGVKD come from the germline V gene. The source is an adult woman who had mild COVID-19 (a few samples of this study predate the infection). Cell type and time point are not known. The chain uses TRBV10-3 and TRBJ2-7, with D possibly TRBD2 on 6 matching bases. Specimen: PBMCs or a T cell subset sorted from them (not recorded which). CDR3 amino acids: CAIRASPGTPSSYEQYF. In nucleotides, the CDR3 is TGTGCCATCAGGGCCTCCCCCGGGACTCCGAGCTCCTACGAGCAGTACTTC.